Sequencing of this TCR beta chain was carried out in a study of blood T cell repertoires in COVID-19. In the study overall: Researchers got acute and convalescent COVID-19 samples from the United States, Italy and Spain.

Grouping used clinical history reported by participants in a survey and questionnaire. Participants classified as exposed had met a COVID-19 case within 2 weeks before study entry. Trimming stripped 3 bases from V and 4 bases from J, with 9 bases between. The CDR3 extends over 13 amino acids. Sequencing was performed with immunoSEQ multiplex PCR; in TCRdb, only in-frame clones are kept and a portion is missing. The sample has roughly 430,000 clones, 70% to 90% seen once. This chain uses TRBV12-3 or TRBV12-4 with TRBJ1-2; D possibly corresponds to TRBD1 (5 bases). Sequenced: PBMCs or T cells enriched from blood (not recorded which). This clonotype was obtained from a woman younger than 35 who had been exposed to COVID-19. For the CDR3, the DNA is TGTGCCAGCAGTTTGGGGCAGTTCTATGGCTACACCTTC. This codes for CASSLGQFYGYTF.